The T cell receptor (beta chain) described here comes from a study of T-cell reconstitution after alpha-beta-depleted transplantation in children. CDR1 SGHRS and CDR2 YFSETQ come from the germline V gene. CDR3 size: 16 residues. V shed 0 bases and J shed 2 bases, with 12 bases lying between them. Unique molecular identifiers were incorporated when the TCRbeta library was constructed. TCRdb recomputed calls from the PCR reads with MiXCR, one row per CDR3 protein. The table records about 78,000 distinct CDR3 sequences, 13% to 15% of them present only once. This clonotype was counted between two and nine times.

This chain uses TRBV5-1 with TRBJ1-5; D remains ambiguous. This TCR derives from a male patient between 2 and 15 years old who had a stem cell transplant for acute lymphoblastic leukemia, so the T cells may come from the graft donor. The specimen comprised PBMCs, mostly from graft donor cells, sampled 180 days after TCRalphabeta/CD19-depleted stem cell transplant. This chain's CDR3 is CASSLGPGFRNQPQHF. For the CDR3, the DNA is TGCGCCAGCAGCTTGGGCCCAGGTTTTCGCAATCAGCCCCAGCATTTT.